These 15 T cell receptor beta chains share one sample of origin, sequenced in a study of T cells after posttransplantation cyclophosphamide. The assay was immunoSEQ multiplex PCR, and TCRdb's table has in-frame clones only and misses some. This sample has approximately 30,000 clones, each found more than once. Sequenced: PBMCs. Receptors were obtained from a woman aged 50 to 65 in good health and a related stem cell transplant donor.

This clone was detected ten times or more. The chain is built from TRBV13 and TRBJ2-1; 8 nucleotides match TRBD1. The germline gives CDR1 PRHDT, CDR2 FYEKMQ (reference sequence). This CDR3 spans 14 amino acids. V lost 5 bases and J lost 4; bases outside the gene matches: 4. This CDR3 is CASSIRTGYNEQFF. The CDR3 nucleotides read TGTGCCAGCAGCATCCGGACAGGGTACAATGAGCAGTTCTTC. Based on the CDR3 plus reference TRBV13 and TRBJ2-1, the full variable domain is AAGVIQSPRHLIKEKRETATLKCYPIPRHDTVYWYQQGPGQDPQFLISFYEKMQSDKGSIPDRFSAQQFSDYHSELNMSSLELGDSALYFCASSIRTGYNEQFFGPGTRLTVL.

This clone was found a few times. The chain employs TRBV28 and TRBJ1-1; TRBD1 matches 7 bases. The CDR3 runs to 15 residues. Germline V gene lookup returns CDR1 MDHEN and CDR2 SYDVKM. The ends lost 6 bases at V and 1 base at J; junction bases unmatched: 8. The chain's CDR3 is CASRAGGRGNTEAFF. Here the CDR3 DNA reads TGTGCCAGCAGAGCAGGGGGGCGGGGGAACACTGAAGCTTTCTTT.

This clone has ten or more counts. J is TRBJ2-1 and V is TRBV28; TRBD2 agrees at 7 bases. The CDR3 totals 13 residues. The V and J ends lost 7 bases and 2 bases, in that order; junction bases with no gene match: 2. The germline CDR1 and CDR2 sequences are MDHEN and SYDVKM. CDR3 in amino acids: CASKREAYNEQFF. CDR3 bases: TGTGCCAGCAAGCGGGAAGCCTACAATGAGCAGTTCTTC. Full variable domain (outside the CDR3, taken from reference TRBV28 and TRBJ2-1): DVKVTQSSRYLVKRTGEKVFLECVQDMDHENMFWYRQDPGLGLRLIYFSYDVKMKEKGDIPEGYSVSREKKERFSLILESASTNQTSMYLCASKREAYNEQFFGPGTRLTVL.

This clone was seen at least ten times. V gene TRBV9 combines with J gene TRBJ2-6; 8 bases match TRBD1. Germline values: CDR1 SGDLS, CDR2 YYNGEE. This CDR3 comprises 18 residues. V dropped 3 bases and J dropped 3; count of bases not matched to a gene: 11. CDR3 loop: CASSGRTGNSYGANVLTF. CDR3 DNA sequence: TGTGCCAGCAGCGGACGGACAGGGAACTCGTATGGGGCCAACGTCCTGACTTTC.

This clone was seen ten or more times. The chain recombines TRBV9 with TRBJ2-3, with unresolved D. CDR1 and CDR2 from the germline V gene are SGDLS and YYNGEE. The CDR3 covers 13 residues. The V end was cut by 1 base, the J end by 2 bases, with 5 bases between. This chain's CDR3 is CASSVLDTDTQYF. The CDR3 coding sequence is TGTGCCAGCAGCGTACTAGACACAGATACGCAGTATTTT.

This clone was observed many times. V is TRBV19 and J is TRBJ2-1; 12 bases agree with TRBD2. The V gene end was trimmed by 7 bases and the J gene end by 7 bases; junction bases not matched to a gene: 8. The CDR3 spans 15 residues. CDR1 and CDR2 from the germline V gene are LNHDA and SQIVND (reference sequence). CDR3 sequence reads: CASNDLAGGRNEQFF. In DNA form, the CDR3 reads TGTGCCAGTAACGACCTAGCGGGAGGGCGGAATGAGCAGTTCTTC.

In its sample, this clone was seen a few times. This chain joins TRBV5-5 and TRBJ1-2, with D possibly TRBD1 on 5 matching bases. Per germline, CDR1 SGHKS and CDR2 YYEKEE (reference sequence). The CDR3 sequence is 15 residues long. V dropped 0 bases and J dropped 4 bases, with 13 bases sitting between them. CDR3 nucleotide sequence: TGTGCCAGCAGCTTGGGGGGGGGACGGCCCTATGGCTACACCTTC. Translating gives CASSLGGGRPYGYTF.

This chain joins TRBV29-1 and TRBJ1-2; maybe TRBD1 (6 bases). The CDR3 runs to 17 residues. Trimming took off 7 bases at V and 7 bases at J, with 31 bases between the two ends. Germline CDR1 is SQVTM and CDR2 is ANQGSEA. The CDR3 loop is CSAPLGAGREAYSGYTF. The CDR3 coding sequence is TGCAGCGCACCTTTGGGGGCAGGACGTGAGGCGTATAGTGGCTACACCTTC. Together with reference TRBV29-1 and TRBJ1-2, the CDR3 gives the full variable domain: SAVISQKPSRDICQRGTSLTIQCQVDSQVTMMFWYRQQPGQSLTLIATANQGSEATYESGFVIDKFPISRPNLTFSTLTVSNMSPEDSSIYLCSAPLGAGREAYSGYTFGSGTRLTVV.

This clone was detected many times. This chain connects TRBV18 to TRBJ1-1, with TRBD1 identical over 7 bases. Unmatched junction bases numbered 9, after V lost 4 bases and J lost 10 bases. This CDR3 region has 13 residues. Per the germline V gene, CDR1 is KGHSH and CDR2 is LQKENI. The CDR3 DNA sequence: TGTGCCAGCTCACTTAGGACAGGAGAGGTAGCTTTCTTT. This translates into CASSLRTGEVAFF.

This clone was counted ten times or more. V usage is TRBV6-5 and J usage is TRBJ1-2; no firm D call. The CDR3 is 14 residues long. The germline V and J ends were trimmed by 6 bases and 2 bases, with 13 bases remaining between them. CDR1 and CDR2 from the germline V gene are MNHEY and SVGAGI. CDR3 in DNA: TGTGCCAGCAGACCCCGGGGAACGAACTATGGCTACACCTTC. It is translated as CASRPRGTNYGYTF.

This clone was recorded many times. This chain uses TRBV13 with TRBJ2-2; 7 nucleotides agree with TRBD1. The junction had 6 bases not matched to a gene; V was cut back by 2 bases and J by 6 bases. CDR3 size: 15 residues. Germline loops: CDR1 PRHDT, CDR2 FYEKMQ (reference sequence). DNA of the CDR3: TGTGCCAGCAGCTTAATACGACAGGGTTCCGGGGAGCTGTTTTTT. Its protein product is CASSLIRQGSGELFF.

This clone showed up many times. This chain connects TRBV4-3 to TRBJ2-2, with a possible D match to TRBD1 (5 bases). The V end lost 2 bases, the J end lost 3 bases, and 16 bases lay between the germline ends. The CDR3 runs to 17 residues. Germline V gene sequence: CDR1 LGHNA, CDR2 YSLEER. The CDR3 loop is CASSQIRQARDTGELFF. CDR3 sequence (DNA): TGCGCCAGCAGCCAAATAAGGCAGGCCAGGGACACCGGGGAGCTGTTTTTT.

This clone was recorded at least ten times. The V call is TRBV19, the J call TRBJ2-4; D is undetermined. CDR3 length: 12 amino acids. Deletions cut 2 bases from V and 9 bases from J, with 8 bases between. Germline CDR1 LNHDA, CDR2 SQIVND (reference sequence). CDR3 bases: TGTGCCAGTAGTATACTAGATGGCATTCAGTACTTC. Its protein product is CASSILDGIQYF.

This clone was seen repeatedly, ten times or more. The chain couples TRBV14 to TRBJ1-1; D unclear. Trimming left V 2 bases short and J 8 bases short, with 12 bases between. CDR1 SGHDN and CDR2 FVKESK come from the germline V gene. The CDR3 has 13 amino acids. Written as DNA, the CDR3 is TGTGCCAGCAGCCAATCCGGGGTGTGGGAAGCTTTCTTT. Protein sequence: CASSQSGVWEAFF.

This clone was recorded at least ten times. The chain combines TRBV24-1 with TRBJ2-7; perhaps TRBD1 as D (6 bases). V gave up 3 bases and J gave up 9 bases, with 17 bases separating them. CDR3 length: 14 residues. Germline assignment: CDR1 KGHDR and CDR2 SFDVKD. Here the CDR3 reads CATSDANLQGWQYF. CDR3 nucleotide sequence: TGTGCCACCAGTGATGCGAACTTACAGGGATGGCAGTACTTC.